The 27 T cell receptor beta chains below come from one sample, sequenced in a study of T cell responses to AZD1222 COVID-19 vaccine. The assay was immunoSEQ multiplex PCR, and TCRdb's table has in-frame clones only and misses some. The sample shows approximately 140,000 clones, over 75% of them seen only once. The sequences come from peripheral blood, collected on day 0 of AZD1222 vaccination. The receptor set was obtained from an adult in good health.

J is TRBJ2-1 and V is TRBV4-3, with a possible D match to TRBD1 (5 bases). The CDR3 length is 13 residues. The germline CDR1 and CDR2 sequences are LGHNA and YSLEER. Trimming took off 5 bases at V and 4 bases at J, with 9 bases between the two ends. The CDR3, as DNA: TGCGCCAGCAGCGCACAGGTATACAATGAGCAGTTCTTC. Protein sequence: CASSAQVYNEQFF.

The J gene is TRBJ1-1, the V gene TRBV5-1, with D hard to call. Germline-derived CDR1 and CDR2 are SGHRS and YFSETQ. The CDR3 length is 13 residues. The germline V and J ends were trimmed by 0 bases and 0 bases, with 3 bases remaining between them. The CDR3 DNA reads TGCGCCAGCAGCTTGGTTGTGAACACTGAAGCTTTCTTT. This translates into CASSLVVNTEAFF.

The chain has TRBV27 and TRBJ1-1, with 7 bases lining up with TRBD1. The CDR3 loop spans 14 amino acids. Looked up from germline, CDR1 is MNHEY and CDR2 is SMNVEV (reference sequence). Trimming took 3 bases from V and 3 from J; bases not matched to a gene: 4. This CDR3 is CASSLGQGDTEAFF. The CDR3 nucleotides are TGTGCCAGCAGTTTGGGCCAGGGGGACACTGAAGCTTTCTTT.

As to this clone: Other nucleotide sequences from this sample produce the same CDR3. The CDR3 nucleotides are TGTGCCAGTAGTATTGATAGGGTACAGCCCCAGCATTTT. It translates to CASSIDRVQPQHF. The chain has TRBV19 and TRBJ1-5; no clear D gene. Germline CDR1 is LNHDA and CDR2 is SQIVND (reference sequence). This CDR3 region has 13 residues. V gave up 3 bases and J gave up 7 bases, with 10 bases separating them.

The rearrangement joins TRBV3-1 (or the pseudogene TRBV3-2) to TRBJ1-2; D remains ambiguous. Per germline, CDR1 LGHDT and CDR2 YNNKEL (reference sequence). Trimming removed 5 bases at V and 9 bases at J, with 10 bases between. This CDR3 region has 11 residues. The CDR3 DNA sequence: TGTGCCAGCAGCGCCGGGAGCCGCTACACCTTC. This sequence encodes CASSAGSRYTF.

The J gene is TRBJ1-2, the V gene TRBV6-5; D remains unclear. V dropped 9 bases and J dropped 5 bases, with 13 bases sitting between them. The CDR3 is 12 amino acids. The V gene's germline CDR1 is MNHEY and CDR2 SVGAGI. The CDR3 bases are TGTGCCAGTGGTCTAAGTCTTTATGGCTACACCTTC. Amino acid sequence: CASGLSLYGYTF.

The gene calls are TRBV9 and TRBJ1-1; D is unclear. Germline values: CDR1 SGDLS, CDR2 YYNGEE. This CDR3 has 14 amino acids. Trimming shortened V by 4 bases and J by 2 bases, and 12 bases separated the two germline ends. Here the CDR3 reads CASSTRRGNTEAFF. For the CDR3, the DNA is TGTGCCAGCAGCACCCGGCGGGGAAACACTGAAGCTTTCTTT.

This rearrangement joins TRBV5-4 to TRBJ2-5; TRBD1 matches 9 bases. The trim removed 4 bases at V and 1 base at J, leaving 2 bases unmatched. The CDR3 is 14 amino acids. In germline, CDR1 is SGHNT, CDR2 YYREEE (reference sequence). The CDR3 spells CASSRGQGQETQYF. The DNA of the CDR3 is TGTGCCAGCAGCCGGGGACAGGGCCAAGAGACCCAGTACTTC.

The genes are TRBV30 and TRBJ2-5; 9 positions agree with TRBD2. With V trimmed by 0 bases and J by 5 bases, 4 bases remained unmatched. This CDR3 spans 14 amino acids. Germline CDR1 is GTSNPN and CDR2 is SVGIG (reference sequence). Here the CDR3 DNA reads TGTGCCTGGAGTGTAGGTCTAGCGGGGGAGACCCAGTACTTC. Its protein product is CAWSVGLAGETQYF.

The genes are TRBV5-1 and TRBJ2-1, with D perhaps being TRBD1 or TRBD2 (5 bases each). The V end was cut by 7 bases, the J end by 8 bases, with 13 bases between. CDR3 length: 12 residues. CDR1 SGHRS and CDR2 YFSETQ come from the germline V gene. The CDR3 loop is CASLGPRDEQFF. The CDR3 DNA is TGCGCCAGCCTGGGACCGCGGGATGAGCAGTTCTTC.

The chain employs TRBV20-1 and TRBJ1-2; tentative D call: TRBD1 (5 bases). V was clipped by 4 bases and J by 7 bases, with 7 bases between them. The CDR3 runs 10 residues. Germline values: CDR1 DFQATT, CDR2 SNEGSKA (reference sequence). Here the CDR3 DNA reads TGCAGTGCTACAGACAGTGGCTACACCTTC. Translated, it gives CSATDSGYTF.

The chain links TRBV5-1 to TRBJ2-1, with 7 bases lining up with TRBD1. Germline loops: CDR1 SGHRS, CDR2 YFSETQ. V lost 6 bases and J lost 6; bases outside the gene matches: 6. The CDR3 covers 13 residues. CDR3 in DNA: TGCGCCAGCAACCCTGCAGGGGGCAATGAGCAGTTCTTC. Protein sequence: CASNPAGGNEQFF.

The DNA of the CDR3 is TGCGCCAGCATTGGTGTCAGCCAAGAGACCCAGTACTTC. It is translated as CASIGVSQETQYF. The chain carries TRBV5-1 and TRBJ2-5; D is unclear. The CDR3 has 13 amino acids. Trimming shortened V by 6 bases and J by 1 base, and 10 bases separated the two germline ends. The germline V gene has CDR1 SGHRS and CDR2 YFSETQ.

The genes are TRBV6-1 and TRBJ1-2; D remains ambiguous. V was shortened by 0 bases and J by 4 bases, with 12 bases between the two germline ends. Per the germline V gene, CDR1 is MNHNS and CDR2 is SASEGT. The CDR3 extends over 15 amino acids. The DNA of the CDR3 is TGTGCCAGCAGTGAAGCTGTGTCGGCTTCCTATGGCTACACCTTC. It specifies CASSEAVSASYGYTF.

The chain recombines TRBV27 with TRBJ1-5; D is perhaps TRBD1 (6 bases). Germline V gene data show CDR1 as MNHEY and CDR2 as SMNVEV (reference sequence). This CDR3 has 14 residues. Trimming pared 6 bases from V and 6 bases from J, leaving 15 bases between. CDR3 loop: CASRGPGVGQPQHF. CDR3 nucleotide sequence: TGTGCCAGCAGAGGACCAGGGGTCGGTCAGCCCCAGCATTTT.

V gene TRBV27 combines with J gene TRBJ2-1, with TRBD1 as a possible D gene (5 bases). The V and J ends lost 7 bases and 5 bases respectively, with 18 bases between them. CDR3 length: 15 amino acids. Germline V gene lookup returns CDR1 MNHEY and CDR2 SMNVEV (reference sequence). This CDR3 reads CASTMSHDSHNEQFF. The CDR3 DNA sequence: TGTGCCAGCACCATGTCCCATGACAGTCACAATGAGCAGTTCTTC.

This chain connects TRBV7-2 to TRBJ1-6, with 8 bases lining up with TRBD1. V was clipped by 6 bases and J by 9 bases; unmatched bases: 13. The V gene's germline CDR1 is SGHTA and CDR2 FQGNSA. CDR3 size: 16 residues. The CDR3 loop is CASSLTPDRASSPLHF. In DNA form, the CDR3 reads TGTGCCAGCAGTCTAACCCCGGACAGGGCCAGTTCACCCCTCCACTTT.

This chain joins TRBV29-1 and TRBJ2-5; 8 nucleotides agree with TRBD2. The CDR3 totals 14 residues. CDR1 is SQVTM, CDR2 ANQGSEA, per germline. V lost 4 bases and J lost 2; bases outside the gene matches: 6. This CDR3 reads CSVGPQRGQETQYF. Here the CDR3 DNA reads TGCAGCGTTGGCCCCCAGCGGGGGCAAGAGACCCAGTACTTC.

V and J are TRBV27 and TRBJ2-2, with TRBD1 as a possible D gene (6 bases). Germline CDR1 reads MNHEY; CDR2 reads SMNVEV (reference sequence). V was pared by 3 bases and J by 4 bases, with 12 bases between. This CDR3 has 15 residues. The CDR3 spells CASSFNTRGTGELFF. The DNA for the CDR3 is TGTGCCAGCAGTTTTAACACCAGGGGCACCGGGGAGCTGTTTTTT.

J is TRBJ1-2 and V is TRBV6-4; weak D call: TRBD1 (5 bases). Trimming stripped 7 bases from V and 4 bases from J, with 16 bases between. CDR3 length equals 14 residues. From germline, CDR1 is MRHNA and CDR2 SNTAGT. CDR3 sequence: CASTPAGALYGYTF. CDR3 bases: TGTGCCAGCACCCCCGCTGGGGCCCTCTATGGCTACACCTTC.

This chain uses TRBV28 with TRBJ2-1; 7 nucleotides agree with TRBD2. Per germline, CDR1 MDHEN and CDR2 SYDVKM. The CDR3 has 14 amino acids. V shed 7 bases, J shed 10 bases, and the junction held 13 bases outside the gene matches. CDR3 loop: CASILSGSGREQFF. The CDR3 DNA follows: TGTGCCAGCATCCTTAGCGGGTCAGGTAGAGAGCAGTTCTTC.

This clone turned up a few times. The CDR3: CSVLVAQGVGEQFF. Written as DNA, the CDR3 is TGCAGCGTTCTTGTAGCTCAGGGAGTGGGTGAGCAGTTCTTC. V usage is TRBV29-1 and J usage is TRBJ2-1; D possibly uses TRBD1 or TRBD2 (5 bases each). The CDR3 length is 14 residues. Trimming left V 5 bases short and J 9 bases short, with 20 bases between. Looked up from germline, CDR1 is SQVTM and CDR2 is ANQGSEA.

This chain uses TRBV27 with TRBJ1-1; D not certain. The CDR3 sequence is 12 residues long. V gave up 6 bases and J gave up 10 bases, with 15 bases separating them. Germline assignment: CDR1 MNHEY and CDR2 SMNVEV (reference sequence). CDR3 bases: TGTGCCAGCAGAGAGTCCTGGGGATCAGCTTTCTTT. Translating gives CASRESWGSAFF.

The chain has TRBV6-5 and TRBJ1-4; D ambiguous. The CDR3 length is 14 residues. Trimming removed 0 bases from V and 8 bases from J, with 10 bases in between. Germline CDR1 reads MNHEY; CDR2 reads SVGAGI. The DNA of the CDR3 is TGTGCCAGCAGTTACTCGTCCGGAAGGGAAAAACTGTTTTTT. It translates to CASSYSSGREKLFF.

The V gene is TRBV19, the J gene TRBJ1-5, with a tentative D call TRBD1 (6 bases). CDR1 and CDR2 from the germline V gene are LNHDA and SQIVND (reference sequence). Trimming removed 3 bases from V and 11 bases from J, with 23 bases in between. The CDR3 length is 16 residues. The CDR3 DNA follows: TGTGCCAGTAGTATTCCAACGACAGGTTCTCCCAAGGCCCAGCATTTT. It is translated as CASSIPTTGSPKAQHF. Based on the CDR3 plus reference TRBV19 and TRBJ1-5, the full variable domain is DGGITQSPKYLFRKEGQNVTLSCEQNLNHDAMYWYRQDPGQGLRLIYYSQIVNDFQKGDIAEGYSVSREKKESFPLTVTSAQKNPTAFYLCASSIPTTGSPKAQHFGDGTRLSIL.

CDR3: CASSLAGGASYEQYF. CDR3 DNA sequence: TGTGCCAGCAGCTTAGCGGGGGGAGCTTCCTACGAGCAGTACTTC. The chain recombines TRBV7-2 with TRBJ2-7; tentatively, D is TRBD2 (6 bases). This CDR3 is built from 15 residues. Trimming shortened V by 0 bases and J by 1 base, and 10 bases separated the two germline ends. Germline assignment: CDR1 SGHTA and CDR2 FQGNSA. The entire variable domain, with the rest obtained from reference TRBV7-2 and TRBJ2-7, is as follows: GAGVSQSPSNKVTEKGKDVELRCDPISGHTALYWYRQSLGQGLEFLIYFQGNSAPDKSGLPSDRFSAERTGGSVSTLTIQRTQQEDSAVYLCASSLAGGASYEQYFGPGTRLTVT.

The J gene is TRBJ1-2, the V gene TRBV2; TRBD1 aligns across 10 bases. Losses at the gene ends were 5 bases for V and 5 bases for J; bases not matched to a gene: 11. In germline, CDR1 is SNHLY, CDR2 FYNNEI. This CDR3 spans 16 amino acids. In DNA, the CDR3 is TGTGCCAGCAGTCCCTGGACAGGGGGAGCCACTTATGGCTACACCTTC. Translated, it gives CASSPWTGGATYGYTF.